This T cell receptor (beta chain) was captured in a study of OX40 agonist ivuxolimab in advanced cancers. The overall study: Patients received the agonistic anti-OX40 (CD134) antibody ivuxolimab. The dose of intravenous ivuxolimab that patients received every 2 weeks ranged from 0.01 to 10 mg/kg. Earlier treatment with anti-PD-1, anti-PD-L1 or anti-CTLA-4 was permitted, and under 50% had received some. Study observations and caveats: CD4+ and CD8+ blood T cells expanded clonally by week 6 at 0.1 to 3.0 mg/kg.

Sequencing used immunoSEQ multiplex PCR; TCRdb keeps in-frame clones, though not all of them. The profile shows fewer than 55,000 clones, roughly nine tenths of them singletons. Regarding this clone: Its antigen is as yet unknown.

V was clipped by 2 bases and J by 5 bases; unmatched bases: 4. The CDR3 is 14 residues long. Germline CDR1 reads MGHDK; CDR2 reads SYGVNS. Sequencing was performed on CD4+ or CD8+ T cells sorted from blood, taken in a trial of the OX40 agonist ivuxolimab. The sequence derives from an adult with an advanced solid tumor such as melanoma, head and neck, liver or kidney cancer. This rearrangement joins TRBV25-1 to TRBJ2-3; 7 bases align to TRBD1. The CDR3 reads CASSERGLGDTQYF. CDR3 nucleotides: TGTGCCAGCAGTGAAAGGGGGCTGGGAGATACGCAGTATTTT. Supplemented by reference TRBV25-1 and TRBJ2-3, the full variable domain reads EADIYQTPRYLVIGTGKKITLECSQTMGHDKMYWYQQDPGMELHLIHYSYGVNSTEKGDLSSESTVSRIRTEHFPLTLESARPSHTSQYLCASSERGLGDTQYFGPGTRLTVL.